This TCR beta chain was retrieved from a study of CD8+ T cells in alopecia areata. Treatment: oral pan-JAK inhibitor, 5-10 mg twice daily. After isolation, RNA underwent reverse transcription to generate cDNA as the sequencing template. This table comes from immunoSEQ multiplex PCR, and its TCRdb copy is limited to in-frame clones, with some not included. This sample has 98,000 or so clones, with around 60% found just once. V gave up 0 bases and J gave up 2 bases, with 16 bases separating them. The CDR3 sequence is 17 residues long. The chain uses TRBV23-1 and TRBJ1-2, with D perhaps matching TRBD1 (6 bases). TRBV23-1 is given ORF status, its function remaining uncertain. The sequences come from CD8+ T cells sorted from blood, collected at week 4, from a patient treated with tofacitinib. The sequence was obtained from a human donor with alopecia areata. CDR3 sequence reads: CASSQSWVLTGNYGYTF. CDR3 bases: TGCGCCAGCAGTCAATCGTGGGTCCTCACAGGGAACTATGGCTACACCTTC.